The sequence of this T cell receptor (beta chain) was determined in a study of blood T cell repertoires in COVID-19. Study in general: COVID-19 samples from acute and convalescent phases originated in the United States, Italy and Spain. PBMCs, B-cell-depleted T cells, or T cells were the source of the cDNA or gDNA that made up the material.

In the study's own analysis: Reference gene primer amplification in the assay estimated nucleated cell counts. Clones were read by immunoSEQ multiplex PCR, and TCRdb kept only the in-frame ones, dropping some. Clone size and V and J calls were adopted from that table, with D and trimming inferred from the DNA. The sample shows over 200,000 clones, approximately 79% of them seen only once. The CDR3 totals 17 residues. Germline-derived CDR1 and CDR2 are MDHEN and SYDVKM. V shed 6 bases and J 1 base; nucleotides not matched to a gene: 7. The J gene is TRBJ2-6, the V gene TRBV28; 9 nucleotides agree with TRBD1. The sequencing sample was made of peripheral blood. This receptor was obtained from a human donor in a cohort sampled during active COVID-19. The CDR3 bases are TGTGCCAGCAGAAGCCGGGACAGGGAATCTGGGGCCAACGTCCTGACTTTC. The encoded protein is CASRSRDRESGANVLTF. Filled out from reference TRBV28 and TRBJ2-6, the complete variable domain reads DVKVTQSSRYLVKRTGEKVFLECVQDMDHENMFWYRQDPGLGLRLIYFSYDVKMKEKGDIPEGYSVSREKKERFSLILESASTNQTSMYLCASRSRDRESGANVLTFGAGSRLTVL.